This T cell receptor beta chain was recorded in a study of blood T cell repertoires in COVID-19. Overall study: The cDNA or gDNA used as material had been derived from T cells, B-cell-depleted T cells, or PBMCs.

In the source study's methods: The authors estimated nucleated cell counts from reference gene primer amplification. Assay: immunoSEQ multiplex PCR; the TCRdb copy retains only in-frame clones and omits some. That table furnishes V, J and clone size, whereas the DNA furnished D and trimming. The sample records fewer than 140,000 clones, about 70% being singletons. The origin of this receptor is a human donor with acute or convalescent COVID-19. The donor label of this sample is uncertain. Sample: peripheral blood.

In nucleotides, the CDR3 is TGTGCCAGCTCACCCAGGGACAGGGGGCCTGGAAACACCATATATTTT. Residues: CASSPRDRGPGNTIYF. The chain employs TRBV18 and TRBJ1-3; 12 bases are a match to TRBD1. Germline loops: CDR1 KGHSH, CDR2 LQKENI. Trimming took 3 bases from V and 2 from J; bases not matched to a gene: 2. The CDR3 totals 16 residues.